The entry below gives a single TCR beta chain sequence along with its context. The data were produced by immunoSEQ multiplex PCR, yet TCRdb's version contains in-frame clones alone and is incomplete. The sample has 95,000 to 100,000 clones, more than 80% seen once. This record belongs to a study of OX40 agonist ivuxolimab in advanced cancers. This receptor was taken from an adult with an advanced solid tumor such as melanoma, head and neck, liver or kidney cancer. Sample: CD4+ or CD8+ T cells sorted from blood, taken in a trial of the OX40 agonist ivuxolimab.

The CDR3 DNA reads TGCAGCGGACAGGGGAATAGCGCTGAAGCTTTCTTT. Encoded protein: CSGQGNSAEAFF. The gene calls are TRBV29-1 and TRBJ1-1, with TRBD1 matching over 8 bases. V lost 7 bases to trimming and J lost 6 bases; unmatched junction nucleotides: 7. The CDR3 is 12 residues long. The V gene's germline CDR1 is SQVTM and CDR2 ANQGSEA.